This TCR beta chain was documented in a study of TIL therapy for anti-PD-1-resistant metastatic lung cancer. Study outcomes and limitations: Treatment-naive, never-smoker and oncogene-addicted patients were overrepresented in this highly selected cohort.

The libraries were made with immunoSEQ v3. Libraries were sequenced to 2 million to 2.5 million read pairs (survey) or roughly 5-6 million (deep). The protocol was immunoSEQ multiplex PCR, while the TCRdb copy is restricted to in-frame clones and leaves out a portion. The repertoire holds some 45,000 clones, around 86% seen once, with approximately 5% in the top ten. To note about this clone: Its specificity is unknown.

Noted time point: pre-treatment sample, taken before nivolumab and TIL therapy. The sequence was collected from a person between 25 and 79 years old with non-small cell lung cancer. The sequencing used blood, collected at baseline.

CDR3 in amino acids: CASSDSSRGGYNEQFF. In DNA form, the CDR3 reads TGTGCCAGCAGTGACTCGAGCAGGGGAGGTTACAATGAGCAGTTCTTC. The J gene is TRBJ2-1, the V gene TRBV6-4; perhaps D is TRBD1 or TRBD2 (6 bases each). V was pared by 0 bases and J by 4 bases, with 13 bases between. CDR3 size: 16 residues. CDR1 MRHNA and CDR2 SNTAGT come from the germline V gene.